Sequencing of this TCR beta chain was carried out in a study of T cell responses to AZD1222 COVID-19 vaccine. The CDR3 totals 12 residues. Per the germline V gene, CDR1 is LGHDT and CDR2 is YNNKEL (reference sequence). Trimming shortened V by 6 bases and J by 8 bases, and 13 bases separated the two germline ends. Assay: immunoSEQ multiplex PCR; the TCRdb copy retains only in-frame clones and omits some. Among tens of thousands of clones listed, roughly 75% were seen once. The sample here was peripheral blood, taken 28 days after the second AZD1222 dose. The genes are TRBV3-1 (or the pseudogene TRBV3-2) and TRBJ2-5; unclear D gene. The sequence came from an adult who received the AZD1222 COVID-19 vaccine. CDR3 residues: CASRDPWETQYF. CDR3 nucleotides: TGTGCCAGCAGGGACCCGTGGGAAACCCAGTACTTC.